This TCR beta chain came from a study of technical replicates of blood from a few donors. TCRdb keeps only in-frame clones here, not all; method: immunoSEQ multiplex PCR. In the table there are about 82,000 clones, around 94% of which are singletons. Germline V gene data show CDR1 as MDHEN and CDR2 as SYDVKM. CDR3 length: 14 amino acids. Germline trimming cut 2 bases from V and 10 bases from J; bases unmatched to any gene: 2. V gene TRBV28 combines with J gene TRBJ2-1, with 13 positions matching TRBD2. The sequencing input was T cells isolated from PBMCs. This TCR came from a human donor in good health. The CDR3 DNA reads as TGTGCCAGCAGTTTAGGGACTAGCGGGGCCGAGCAGTTCTTC. Amino acids: CASSLGTSGAEQFF.